The 27 T cell receptor beta chains below all came from one sample that was sequenced in a study of T cell repertoires in cytomegalovirus infection. TCRdb reprocessed the reads via MiXCR and lists one record per CDR3 protein. This table has around 630,000 distinct CDR3 sequences, more than 20% appearing once. The sequenced material came from CD8+ T cells from PBMCs. The receptors were gathered from a human donor in good health (CMV status not recorded). Some clones in this sample may be carry-over from other donors' samples.

This rearrangement joins TRBV27 to TRBJ1-5; no clear D. CDR3 size: 13 residues. Deletions cut 5 bases from V and 4 bases from J, with 9 bases between. Per the germline V gene, CDR1 is MNHEY and CDR2 is SMNVEV (reference sequence). The CDR3 DNA reads TGTGCCAGCAGTCCAGCCCCTAATCAGCCCCAGCATTTT. It codes for CASSPAPNQPQHF.

J is TRBJ1-5 and V is TRBV24-1; D not certain. Germline CDR1 reads KGHDR; CDR2 reads SFDVKD. The V end lost 9 bases, the J end lost 6 bases, and 14 bases lay between the germline ends. This CDR3 is 13 amino acids long. CDR3 amino acids: CATAGHTGQPQHF. In nucleotides, the CDR3 is TGTGCCACCGCCGGCCACACCGGTCAGCCCCAGCATTTT.

This clonotype was found a few times. V gene TRBV7-6 combines with J gene TRBJ2-1, with 7 nucleotides matching TRBD2. The V gene's germline CDR1 is SGHVS and CDR2 FNYEAQ. This CDR3 contains 16 residues. V was pared by 5 bases and J by 5 bases, with 12 bases of the junction left unmatched. The CDR3 DNA follows: TGTGCCAGCAGCCTGTTCCTAGCGGCGGGGGACAATGAGCAGTTCTTC. It encodes CASSLFLAAGDNEQFF.

This clonotype appeared a few times. The chain recombines TRBV28 with TRBJ1-2; 8 bases are shared with TRBD1. This CDR3 contains 13 residues. Looked up from germline, CDR1 is MDHEN and CDR2 is SYDVKM. V lost 6 bases, J lost 4 bases, and 4 bases stayed unmatched. The CDR3: CASRATGGYGYTF. CDR3 coding DNA: TGTGCCAGCAGGGCTACAGGGGGCTATGGCTACACCTTC.

This clonotype was recorded many times. This chain joins TRBV2 and TRBJ2-2; D possibly corresponds to TRBD1 (5 bases). V shed 10 bases and J shed 2 bases, with 8 bases lying between them. The CDR3 is 12 residues long. In germline, CDR1 is SNHLY, CDR2 FYNNEI. CDR3 bases: TGTGCCAAAGACAGAAACACCGGGGAGCTGTTTTTT. Its protein product is CAKDRNTGELFF.

Only a few counts were recorded for this clonotype. The chain uses TRBV29-1 and TRBJ1-2; D is unclear. The CDR3 has 11 amino acids. The germline CDR1 and CDR2 sequences are SQVTM and ANQGSEA. V was shortened by 5 bases and J by 7 bases, with 11 bases between the two germline ends. The CDR3: CSVPRGGGYTF. DNA of the CDR3: TGCAGCGTTCCGCGGGGAGGTGGCTACACCTTC.

The rearrangement uses TRBV29-1 and TRBJ2-7; TRBD1 might be the D (5 bases). V shed 8 bases and J shed 5 bases, with 19 bases lying between them. CDR3 length: 13 residues. The germline V gene encodes CDR1 SQVTM and CDR2 ANQGSEA. CDR3 residues: CSPDRTKTDEQYF. The CDR3 DNA sequence: TGCAGCCCTGACCGGACAAAGACCGACGAGCAGTACTTC.

The chain joins TRBV6-1 to TRBJ1-4; D is possibly TRBD1 (6 bases). V was clipped by 5 bases and J by 5 bases, with 12 bases between them. This CDR3 has 14 residues. The germline gives CDR1 MNHNS, CDR2 SASEGT. The chain's CDR3 is CASSSGGWNEKLFF. The CDR3, as DNA: TGTGCCAGCAGTTCGGGGGGCTGGAATGAAAAACTGTTTTTT.

The V gene is TRBV12-3 or TRBV12-4, the J gene TRBJ2-4, with D perhaps being TRBD1 or TRBD2 (5 bases each). The CDR3 runs to 15 residues. V was pared by 5 bases and J by 0 bases, with 11 bases between. CDR3 sequence: CASSPSGGAKNIQYF. The CDR3 region has the DNA TGTGCCAGCAGTCCGAGTGGGGGAGCCAAAAACATTCAGTACTTC.

V usage is TRBV11-2 and J usage is TRBJ2-1; D ambiguous. Deletions cut 1 base from V and 0 bases from J, with 19 bases between. The germline CDR1 and CDR2 sequences are SGHAT and FQNNGV. CDR3 length: 19 residues. The CDR3 DNA sequence: TGTGCCAGCAGCTTAGTCCGACCGACTCTAGGAAGCTCCTACAATGAGCAGTTCTTC. Its protein is CASSLVRPTLGSSYNEQFF.

This clonotype was seen a handful of times. V gene TRBV28 combines with J gene TRBJ2-7; weak D call: TRBD2 (6 bases). The CDR3 is 13 residues long. V gave up 5 bases and J gave up 6 bases, with 14 bases separating them. Germline V gene data show CDR1 as MDHEN and CDR2 as SYDVKM. CDR3 residues: CASSHHGGGEQYV. CDR3 nucleotides: TGTGCCAGCAGTCATCACGGGGGAGGCGAGCAGTACGTC.

The chain is built from TRBV5-4 and TRBJ2-7; 10 bases map to TRBD1. The CDR3 contains 15 residues. Unmatched junction bases numbered 6, after V lost 4 bases and J lost 2 bases. Per the germline V gene, CDR1 is SGHNT and CDR2 is YYREEE (reference sequence). The CDR3: CASSGGTGDAYEQYF. DNA for the CDR3: TGTGCCAGCAGCGGCGGGACAGGGGACGCCTACGAGCAGTACTTC.

This clonotype was picked up many times. The V call is TRBV12-5, the J call TRBJ1-5; D is ambiguous. The CDR3 consists of 12 residues. Between the trimmed V and J ends, which lost 6 bases and 1 base, there was a span of 4 bases. Germline CDR1 and CDR2: LGHNT and FRNRAP. The DNA of the CDR3 is TGTGCTAGTGGATTAAGCAATCAGCCCCAGCATTTT. Residues: CASGLSNQPQHF.

This clonotype appeared many times. V and J are TRBV28 and TRBJ2-1, with 7 bases matching TRBD2. Trimming at V came to 1 base and at J to 5 bases, leaving 8 bases not matched to a gene. The CDR3 runs to 16 residues. CDR1 is MDHEN and CDR2 is SYDVKM in the germline V gene. The CDR3 DNA reads as TGTGCCAGCAGTTTATATCAGCGAGGGAGGGACAATGAGCAGTTCTTC. As protein: CASSLYQRGRDNEQFF.

This clonotype turned up a few times. A much more abundant neighbour one base away suggests this may be a read error. This chain uses TRBV7-2 with TRBJ1-1; possibly TRBD1 for D (6 bases). The CDR3 runs 14 residues. V lost 6 bases and J lost 6, with 17 bases in between. Germline lookup yields CDR1 SGHTA and CDR2 FQGNSA. CDR3 coding DNA: TGTGCCAGCAGTGGGGACATGGGTGATCCTGAAGCTTTCTTT. Encoded protein: CASSGDMGDPEAFF.

This clonotype has at least ten counts. The chain couples TRBV12-3 or TRBV12-4 to TRBJ2-3; 7 bases are a match to TRBD2. Trimming removed 2 bases from V and 5 bases from J; junction bases left unmatched: 7. The CDR3 covers 15 residues. This CDR3 reads CASSLSGLGVDTQYF. The CDR3 DNA reads TGTGCCAGCAGTTTATCAGGACTAGGAGTAGATACGCAGTATTTT.

This chain links TRBV12-3 or TRBV12-4 with TRBJ2-7; D is perhaps TRBD1 (6 bases). The CDR3 extends over 17 amino acids. Between the trimmed V and J ends, which lost 7 bases and 1 base, there was a span of 23 bases. CDR3 bases: TGTGCCAGCACCGGGGACACCCCTGTCGGGCAATCCTACGAGCAGTACTTC. It translates to CASTGDTPVGQSYEQYF.

The chain carries TRBV9 and TRBJ2-1, with 8 bases lining up with TRBD2. The J segment lost 5 bases and the V segment lost 1 base, leaving 5 bases of the junction unmatched. In germline, CDR1 is SGDLS, CDR2 YYNGEE. The CDR3 has 15 amino acids. CDR3 loop: CASSVFEAGDNEQFF. DNA of the CDR3: TGTGCCAGCAGCGTATTCGAAGCGGGGGACAATGAGCAGTTCTTC.

In its sample, this clonotype was seen many times. The chain links TRBV7-6 to TRBJ1-3; no clear D gene. Per the germline V gene, CDR1 is SGHVS and CDR2 is FNYEAQ. The CDR3 spans 14 residues. Trimming removed 5 bases from V and 2 bases from J, with 10 bases in between. The CDR3 DNA is TGTGCCAGCAGCCTTTCGAGGGCTGGAAACACCATATATTTT. Protein product: CASSLSRAGNTIYF.

The chain employs TRBV20-1 and TRBJ2-7; TRBD1 or TRBD2 may be the D gene (6 bases each). Germline CDR1 and CDR2: DFQATT and SNEGSKA (reference sequence). Trimming pared 6 bases from V and 6 bases from J, leaving 12 bases between. CDR3 length: 11 residues. CDR3 loop: CSAKGGIEQYF. CDR3 bases: TGCAGTGCGAAGGGGGGCATCGAGCAGTACTTC.

This clonotype showed up many times. The chain couples TRBV7-2 to TRBJ1-5; D call uncertain. Germline assignment: CDR1 SGHTA and CDR2 FQGNSA. The CDR3 has 15 amino acids. V lost 2 bases, J lost 5 bases, and 13 bases lay in between. The DNA of the CDR3 is TGTGCCAGCAGCTTATCCGTAGGGAGGGATCAGCCCCAGCATTTT. Protein: CASSLSVGRDQPQHF.

The chain has TRBV14 and TRBJ2-1; D remains ambiguous. The V and J ends lost 1 base and 9 bases respectively, with 4 bases between them. The V gene's germline CDR1 is SGHDN and CDR2 FVKESK. The CDR3 runs 11 residues. The CDR3 DNA follows: TGTGCCAGCAGCCAAGCTGTTGAGCAGTTCTTC. Encoded protein: CASSQAVEQFF.

This clonotype was detected ten times or more. The chain carries TRBV7-8 and TRBJ2-2; D gene ambiguous. Germline V gene data show CDR1 as SGHVS and CDR2 as FQNEAQ. The CDR3 extends over 13 amino acids. Trimming took 2 bases from V and 4 from J, leaving 5 bases between them. The CDR3 coding sequence is TGTGCCAGCAGCTTAACTGCCACCGGGGAGCTGTTTTTT. It encodes CASSLTATGELFF. Complete variable domain (other parts from reference TRBV7-8 and TRBJ2-2): GAGVSQSPRYKVAKRGQDVALRCDPISGHVSLFWYQQALGQGPEFLTYFQNEAQLDKSGLPSDRFFAERPEGSVSTLKIQRTQQEDSAVYLCASSLTATGELFFGEGSRLTVL.

This clonotype was observed many times. This chain links TRBV29-1 with TRBJ2-2; D is perhaps TRBD1 (6 bases). V was pared by 3 bases and J by 5 bases, with 10 bases between. CDR3 length: 13 residues. Germline V CDR1 and CDR2: SQVTM, ANQGSEA. The CDR3 DNA reads as TGCAGCGTTGAGGGTACAGGGACCGGGGAGCTGTTTTTT. It translates to CSVEGTGTGELFF.

The chain is built from TRBV7-2 and TRBJ1-2; 11 bases are a match to TRBD1. The CDR3 runs to 15 residues. The germline V gene encodes CDR1 SGHTA and CDR2 FQGNSA. The ends lost 5 bases at V and 3 bases at J; junction bases unmatched: 5. DNA of the CDR3: TGTGCCAGCAGCGCCCGGGACAGGGGGGACTATGGCTACACCTTC. Amino acid sequence: CASSARDRGDYGYTF.

The chain couples TRBV6-5 to TRBJ1-1, with D possibly matching TRBD1 (6 bases). The germline V and J ends were trimmed by 4 bases and 5 bases, with 17 bases remaining between them. Germline assignment: CDR1 MNHEY and CDR2 SVGAGI. The CDR3 extends over 15 amino acids. Here the CDR3 reads CASSLDSVETTEAFF. The CDR3 region has the DNA TGTGCCAGCAGTTTGGACAGTGTCGAAACGACTGAAGCTTTCTTT.

This clonotype was picked up many times. This chain joins TRBV12-3 or TRBV12-4 and TRBJ1-5; tentatively, D is TRBD1 (5 bases). The CDR3 is 15 amino acids. The V end lost 4 bases, the J end lost 0 bases, and 10 bases lay between the germline ends. The CDR3, as DNA: TGTGCCAGCAGTTCGCAGGGTTATAGCAATCAGCCCCAGCATTTT. This sequence encodes CASSSQGYSNQPQHF.